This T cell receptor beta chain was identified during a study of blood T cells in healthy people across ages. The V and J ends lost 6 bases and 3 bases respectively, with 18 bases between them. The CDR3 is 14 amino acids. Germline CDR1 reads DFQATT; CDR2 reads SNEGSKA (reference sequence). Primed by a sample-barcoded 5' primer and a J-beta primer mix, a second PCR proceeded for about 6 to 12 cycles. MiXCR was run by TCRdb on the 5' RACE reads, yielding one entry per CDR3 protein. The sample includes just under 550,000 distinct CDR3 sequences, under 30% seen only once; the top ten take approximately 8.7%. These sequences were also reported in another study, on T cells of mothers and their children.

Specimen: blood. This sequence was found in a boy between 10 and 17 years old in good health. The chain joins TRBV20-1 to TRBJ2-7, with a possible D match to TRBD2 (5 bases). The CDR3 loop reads CSAQRTGGFYEQYF. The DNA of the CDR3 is TGCAGTGCCCAAAGGACTGGCGGGTTCTACGAGCAGTACTTC.